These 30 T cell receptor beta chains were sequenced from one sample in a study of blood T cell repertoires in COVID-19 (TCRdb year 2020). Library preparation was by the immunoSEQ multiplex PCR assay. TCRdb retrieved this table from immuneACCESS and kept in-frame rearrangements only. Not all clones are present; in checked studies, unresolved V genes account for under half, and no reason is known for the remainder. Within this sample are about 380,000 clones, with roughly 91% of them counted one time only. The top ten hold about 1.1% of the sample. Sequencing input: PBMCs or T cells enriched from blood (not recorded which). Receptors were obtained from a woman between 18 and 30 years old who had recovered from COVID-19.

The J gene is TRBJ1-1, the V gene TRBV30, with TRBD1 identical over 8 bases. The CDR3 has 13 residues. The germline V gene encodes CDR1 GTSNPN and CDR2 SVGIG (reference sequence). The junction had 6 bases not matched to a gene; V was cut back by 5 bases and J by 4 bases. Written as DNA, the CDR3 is TGTGCCTGGGTCCCTACAGGGGGCACTGAAGCTTTCTTT. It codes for CAWVPTGGTEAFF.

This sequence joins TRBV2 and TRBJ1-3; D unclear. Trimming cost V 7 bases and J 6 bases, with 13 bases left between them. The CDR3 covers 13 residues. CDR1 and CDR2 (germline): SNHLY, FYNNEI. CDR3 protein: CASTRAPKNTIYF. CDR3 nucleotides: TGTGCCAGCACCCGAGCTCCGAAAAACACCATATATTTT.

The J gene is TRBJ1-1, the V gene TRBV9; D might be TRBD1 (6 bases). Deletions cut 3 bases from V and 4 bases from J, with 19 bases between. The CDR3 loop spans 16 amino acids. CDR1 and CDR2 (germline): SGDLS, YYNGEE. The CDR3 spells CASSGGNPRDTTEAFF. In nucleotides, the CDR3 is TGTGCCAGCAGCGGGGGGAATCCACGGGACACCACTGAAGCTTTCTTT. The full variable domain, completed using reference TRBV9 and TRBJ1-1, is DSGVTQTPKHLITATGQRVTLRCSPRSGDLSVYWYQQSLDQGLQFLIQYYNGEERAKGNILERFSAQQFPDLHSELNLSSLELGDSALYFCASSGGNPRDTTEAFFGQGTRLTVV.

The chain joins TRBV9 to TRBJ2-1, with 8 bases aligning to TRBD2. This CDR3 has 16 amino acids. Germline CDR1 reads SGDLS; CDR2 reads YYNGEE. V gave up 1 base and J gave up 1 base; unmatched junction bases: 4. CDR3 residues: CASSVLAGNSYNEQFF. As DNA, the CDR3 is TGTGCCAGCAGCGTACTAGCGGGCAATTCCTACAATGAGCAGTTCTTC.

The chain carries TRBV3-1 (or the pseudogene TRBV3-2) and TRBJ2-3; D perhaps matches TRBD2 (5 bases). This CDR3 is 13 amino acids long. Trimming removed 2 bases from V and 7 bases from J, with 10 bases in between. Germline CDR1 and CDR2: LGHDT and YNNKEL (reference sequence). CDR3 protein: CASSQIASYTQYF. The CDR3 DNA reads TGTGCCAGCAGCCAAATAGCGTCATATACGCAGTATTTT.

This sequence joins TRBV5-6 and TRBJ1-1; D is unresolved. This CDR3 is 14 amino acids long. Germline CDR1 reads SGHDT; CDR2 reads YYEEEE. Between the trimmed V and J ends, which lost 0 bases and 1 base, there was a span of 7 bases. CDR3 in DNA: TGTGCCAGCAGCTTGGGGGCTTGGAACACTGAAGCTTTCTTT. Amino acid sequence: CASSLGAWNTEAFF.

The CDR3 sequence is CASSQDPGGYEQYF. Written as DNA, the CDR3 is TGCGCCAGCAGCCAAGATCCAGGAGGCTACGAGCAGTACTTC. This chain links TRBV4-3 with TRBJ2-7; D is perhaps TRBD2 (5 bases). CDR1 and CDR2 (germline): LGHNA, YSLEER. Trimming left V 0 bases short and J 3 bases short, with 9 bases between. CDR3 length: 14 amino acids.

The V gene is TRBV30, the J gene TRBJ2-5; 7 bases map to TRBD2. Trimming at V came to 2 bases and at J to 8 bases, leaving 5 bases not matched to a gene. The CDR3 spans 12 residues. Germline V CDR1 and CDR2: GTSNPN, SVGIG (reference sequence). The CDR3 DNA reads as TGTGCCTGGAGTTGGAGCGGGGAAACCCAGTACTTC. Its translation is CAWSWSGETQYF.

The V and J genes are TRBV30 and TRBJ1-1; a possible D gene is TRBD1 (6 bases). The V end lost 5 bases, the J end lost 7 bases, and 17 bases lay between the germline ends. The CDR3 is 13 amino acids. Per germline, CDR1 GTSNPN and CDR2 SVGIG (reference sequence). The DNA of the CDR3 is TGTGCCTGGCGCAGGGGAAGAGAGGGTGAAGCTTTCTTT. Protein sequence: CAWRRGREGEAFF.

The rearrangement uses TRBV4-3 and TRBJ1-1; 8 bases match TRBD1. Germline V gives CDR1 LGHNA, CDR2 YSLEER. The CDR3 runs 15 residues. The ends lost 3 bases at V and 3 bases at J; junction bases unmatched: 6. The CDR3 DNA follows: TGCGCCAGCAGCCACAGGGGGCCTGAAGACACTGAAGCTTTCTTT. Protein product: CASSHRGPEDTEAFF.

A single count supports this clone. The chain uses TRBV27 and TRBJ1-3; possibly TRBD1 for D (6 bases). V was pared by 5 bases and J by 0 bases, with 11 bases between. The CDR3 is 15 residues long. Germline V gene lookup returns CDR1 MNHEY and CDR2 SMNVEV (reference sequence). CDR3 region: CASSQQGTSGNTIYF. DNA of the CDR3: TGTGCCAGCAGTCAACAGGGAACCTCTGGAAACACCATATATTTT.

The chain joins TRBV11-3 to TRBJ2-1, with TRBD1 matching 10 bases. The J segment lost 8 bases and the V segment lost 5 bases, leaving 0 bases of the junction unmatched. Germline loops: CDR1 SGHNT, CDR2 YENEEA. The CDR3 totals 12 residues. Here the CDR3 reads CASSGTGDEQFF. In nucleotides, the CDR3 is TGTGCCAGCAGCGGGACAGGGGATGAGCAGTTCTTC.

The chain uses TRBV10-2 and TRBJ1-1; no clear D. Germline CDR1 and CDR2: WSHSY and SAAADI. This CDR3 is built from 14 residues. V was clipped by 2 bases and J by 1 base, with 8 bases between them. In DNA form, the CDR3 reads TGCGCCAGCAGTGAGGGCAGGCCGAACACTGAAGCTTTCTTT. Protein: CASSEGRPNTEAFF.

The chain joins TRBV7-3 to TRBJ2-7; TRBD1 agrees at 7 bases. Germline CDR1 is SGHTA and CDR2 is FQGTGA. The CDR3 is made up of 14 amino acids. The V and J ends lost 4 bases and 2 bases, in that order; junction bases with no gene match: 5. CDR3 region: CASSSADRPYEQYF. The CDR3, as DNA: TGTGCCAGCAGCTCCGCGGACAGGCCCTACGAGCAGTACTTC.

CDR3 sequence reads: CASSHGGTEAFF. The CDR3 coding sequence is TGTGCCAGCAGTCACGGGGGGACTGAAGCTTTCTTT. The V and J genes are TRBV5-6 and TRBJ1-1; D is possibly TRBD1 (5 bases). The CDR3 spans 12 residues. CDR1 is SGHDT and CDR2 is YYEEEE in the germline V gene. The V gene lost 5 bases and the J gene lost 5 bases, with 10 bases spanning the gap.

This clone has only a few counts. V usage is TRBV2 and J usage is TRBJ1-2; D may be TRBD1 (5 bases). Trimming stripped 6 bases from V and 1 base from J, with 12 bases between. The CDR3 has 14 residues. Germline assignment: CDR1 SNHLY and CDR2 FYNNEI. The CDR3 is CASRNDGGNYGYTF. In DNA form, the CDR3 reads TGTGCCAGCAGGAACGACGGGGGTAACTATGGCTACACCTTC.

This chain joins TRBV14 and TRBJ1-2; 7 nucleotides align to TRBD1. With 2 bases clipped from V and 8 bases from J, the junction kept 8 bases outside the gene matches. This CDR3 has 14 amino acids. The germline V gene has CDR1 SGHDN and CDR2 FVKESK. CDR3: CASSQLTGARGYTF. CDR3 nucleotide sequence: TGTGCCAGCAGCCAACTAACAGGGGCCAGAGGCTACACCTTC.

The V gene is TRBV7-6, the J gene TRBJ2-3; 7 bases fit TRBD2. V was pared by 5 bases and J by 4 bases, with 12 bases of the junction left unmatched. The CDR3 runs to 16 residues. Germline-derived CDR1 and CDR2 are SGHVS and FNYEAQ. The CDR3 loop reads CASSPRGSGVSDTQYF. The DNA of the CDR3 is TGTGCCAGCAGCCCCCGGGGGAGCGGGGTCTCAGATACGCAGTATTTT.

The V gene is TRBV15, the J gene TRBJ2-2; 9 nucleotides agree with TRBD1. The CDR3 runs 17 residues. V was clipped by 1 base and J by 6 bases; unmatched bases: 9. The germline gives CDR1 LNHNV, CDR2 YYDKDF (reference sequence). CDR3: CATSRAPGTGSPGELFF. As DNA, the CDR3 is TGTGCCACCAGCAGAGCGCCCGGGACAGGGTCACCCGGGGAGCTGTTTTTT.

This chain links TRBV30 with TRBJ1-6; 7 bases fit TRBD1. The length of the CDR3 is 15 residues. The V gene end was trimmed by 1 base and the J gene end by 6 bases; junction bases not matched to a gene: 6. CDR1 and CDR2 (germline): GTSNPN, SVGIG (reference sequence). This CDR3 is CAWSGQGARNSPLHF. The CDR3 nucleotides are TGTGCCTGGAGTGGACAGGGTGCGCGTAATTCACCCCTCCACTTT. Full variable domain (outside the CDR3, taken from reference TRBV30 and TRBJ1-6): SQTIHQWPATLVQPVGSPLSLECTVEGTSNPNLYWYRQAAGRGLQLLFYSVGIGQISSEVPQNLSASRPQDRQFILSSKKLLLSDSGFYLCAWSGQGARNSPLHFGNGTRLTVT.

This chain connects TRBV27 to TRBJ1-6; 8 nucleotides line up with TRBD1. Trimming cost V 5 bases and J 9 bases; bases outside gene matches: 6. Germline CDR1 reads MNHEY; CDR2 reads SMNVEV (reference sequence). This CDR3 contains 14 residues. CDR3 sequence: CASSDGQGRSPLHF. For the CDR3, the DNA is TGTGCCAGCAGTGATGGACAGGGACGTTCACCCCTCCACTTT.

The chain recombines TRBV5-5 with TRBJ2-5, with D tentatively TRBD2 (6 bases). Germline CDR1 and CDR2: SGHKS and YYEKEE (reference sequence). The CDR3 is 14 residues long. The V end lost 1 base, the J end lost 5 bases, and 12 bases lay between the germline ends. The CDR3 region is CASSLFQGGETQYF. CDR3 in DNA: TGTGCCAGCAGCTTGTTTCAAGGAGGGGAGACCCAGTACTTC.

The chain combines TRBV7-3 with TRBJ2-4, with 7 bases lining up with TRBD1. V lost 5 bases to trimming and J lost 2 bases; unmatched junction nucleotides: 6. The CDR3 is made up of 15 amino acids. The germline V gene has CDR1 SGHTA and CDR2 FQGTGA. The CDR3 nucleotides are TGTGCCAGCAGCCCCAACAGGGGTACCAAAAACATTCAGTACTTC. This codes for CASSPNRGTKNIQYF.

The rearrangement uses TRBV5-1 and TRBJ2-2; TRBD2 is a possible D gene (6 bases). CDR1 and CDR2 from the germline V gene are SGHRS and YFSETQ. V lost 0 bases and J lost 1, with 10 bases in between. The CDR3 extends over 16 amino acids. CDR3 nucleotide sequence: TGCGCCAGCAGCTTGGGCGCTAGCGAGAACACCGGGGAGCTGTTTTTT. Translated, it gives CASSLGASENTGELFF.

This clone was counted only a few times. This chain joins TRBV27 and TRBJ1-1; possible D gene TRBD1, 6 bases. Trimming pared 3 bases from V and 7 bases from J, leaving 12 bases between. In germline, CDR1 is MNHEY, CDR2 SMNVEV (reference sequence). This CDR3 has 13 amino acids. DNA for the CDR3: TGTGCCAGCAGTTTGTCTAGGGGGTATGAAGCTTTCTTT. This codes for CASSLSRGYEAFF.

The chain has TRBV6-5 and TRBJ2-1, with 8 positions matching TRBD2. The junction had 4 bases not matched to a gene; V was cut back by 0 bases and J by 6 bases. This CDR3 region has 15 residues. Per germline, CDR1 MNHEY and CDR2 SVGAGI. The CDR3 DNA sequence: TGTGCCAGCAGTTACTCCGGGACTAGTGTCAATGAGCAGTTCTTC. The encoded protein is CASSYSGTSVNEQFF.

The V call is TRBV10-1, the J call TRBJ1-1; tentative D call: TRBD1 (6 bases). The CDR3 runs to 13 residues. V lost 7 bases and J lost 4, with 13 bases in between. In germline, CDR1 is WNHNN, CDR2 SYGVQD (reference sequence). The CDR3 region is CASTMKGGTEAFF. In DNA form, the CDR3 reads TGCGCCAGCACCATGAAAGGGGGCACTGAAGCTTTCTTT.

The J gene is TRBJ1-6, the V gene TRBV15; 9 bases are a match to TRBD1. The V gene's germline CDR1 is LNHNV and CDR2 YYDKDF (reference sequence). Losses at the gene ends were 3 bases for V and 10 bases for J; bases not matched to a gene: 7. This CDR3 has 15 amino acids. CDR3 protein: CATSSIQGTGSPLHF. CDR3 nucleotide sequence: TGTGCCACCAGCAGTATACAGGGGACAGGGTCACCCCTCCACTTT.

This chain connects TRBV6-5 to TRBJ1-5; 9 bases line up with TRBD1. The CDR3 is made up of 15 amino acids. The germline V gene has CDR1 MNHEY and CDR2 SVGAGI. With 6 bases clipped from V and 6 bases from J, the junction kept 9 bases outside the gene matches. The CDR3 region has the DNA TGTGCCAGCAGGAGGGACAGGGCAGATGCTCAGCCCCAGCATTTT. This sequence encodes CASRRDRADAQPQHF.

The CDR3 DNA is TGTGCCAGCAGCTTATCCCGAATACAGGTGAACACTGAAGCTTTCTTT. This translates into CASSLSRIQVNTEAFF. V gene TRBV7-9 combines with J gene TRBJ1-1; a weak D match, TRBD1 (5 bases). CDR3 length equals 16 residues. The V end lost 2 bases, the J end lost 0 bases, and 13 bases lay between the germline ends. CDR1 is SEHNR, CDR2 FQNEAQ, per germline (reference sequence).